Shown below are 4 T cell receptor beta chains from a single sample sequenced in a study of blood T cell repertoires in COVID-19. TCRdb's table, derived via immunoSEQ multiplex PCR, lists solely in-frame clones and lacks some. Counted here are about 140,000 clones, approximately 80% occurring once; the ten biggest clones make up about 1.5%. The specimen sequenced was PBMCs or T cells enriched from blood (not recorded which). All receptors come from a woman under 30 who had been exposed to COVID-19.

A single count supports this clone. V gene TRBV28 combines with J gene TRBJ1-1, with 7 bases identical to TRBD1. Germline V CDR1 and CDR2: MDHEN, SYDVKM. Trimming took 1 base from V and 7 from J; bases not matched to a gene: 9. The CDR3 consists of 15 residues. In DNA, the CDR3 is TGTGCCAGCAGTTTATCGTCGGACAGGTTGGGTGAAGCTTTCTTT. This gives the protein CASSLSSDRLGEAFF.

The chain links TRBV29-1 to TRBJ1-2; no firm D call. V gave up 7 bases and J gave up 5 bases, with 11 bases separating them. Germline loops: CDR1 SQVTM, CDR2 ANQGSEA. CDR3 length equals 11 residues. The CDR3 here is CSAPLAYGYTF. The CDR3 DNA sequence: TGCAGCGCCCCGTTGGCTTATGGCTACACCTTC.

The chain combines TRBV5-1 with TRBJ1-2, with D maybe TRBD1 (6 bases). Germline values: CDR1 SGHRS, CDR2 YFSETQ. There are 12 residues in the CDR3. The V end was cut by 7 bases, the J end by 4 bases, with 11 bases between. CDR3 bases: TGCGCCAGCGCACAGGGCGGCTATGGCTACACCTTC. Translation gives CASAQGGYGYTF.

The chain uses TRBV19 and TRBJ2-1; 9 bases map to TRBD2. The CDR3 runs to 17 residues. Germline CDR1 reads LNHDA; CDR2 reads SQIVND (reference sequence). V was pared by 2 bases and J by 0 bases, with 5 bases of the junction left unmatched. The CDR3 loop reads CASSINGGRVSYNEQFF. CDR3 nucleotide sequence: TGTGCCAGTAGTATAAACGGCGGGAGGGTCTCCTACAATGAGCAGTTCTTC.